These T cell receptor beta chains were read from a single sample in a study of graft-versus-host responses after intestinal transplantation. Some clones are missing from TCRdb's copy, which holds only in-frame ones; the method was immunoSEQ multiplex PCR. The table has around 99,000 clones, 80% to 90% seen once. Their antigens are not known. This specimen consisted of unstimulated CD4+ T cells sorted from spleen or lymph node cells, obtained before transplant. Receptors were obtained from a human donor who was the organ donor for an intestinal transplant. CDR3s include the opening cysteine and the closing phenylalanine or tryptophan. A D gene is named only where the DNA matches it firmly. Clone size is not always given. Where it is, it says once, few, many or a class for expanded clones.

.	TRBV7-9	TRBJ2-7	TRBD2	CASSYSGGPYEQYF	TGTGCCAGCAGCTATAGCGGGGGGCCCTACGAGCAGTACTTC
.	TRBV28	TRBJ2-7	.	CASSLQPYEQYF	TGTGCCAGCAGTTTGCAGCCCTACGAGCAGTACTTC
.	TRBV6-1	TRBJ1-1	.	CASTQGGIMNTEAFF	TGTGCCAGCACCCAAGGGGGGATCATGAACACTGAAGCTTTCTTT
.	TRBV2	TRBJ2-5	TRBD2	CASQSGGETQYF	TGTGCCAGCCAAAGCGGGGGGGAGACCCAGTACTTC
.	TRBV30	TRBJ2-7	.	CAWSGFSNEQYF	TGTGCCTGGAGTGGCTTTTCGAACGAGCAGTACTTC
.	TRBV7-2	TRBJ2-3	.	CASSLAYLSTDTQYF	TGTGCCAGCAGCTTAGCGTATCTTAGCACAGATACGCAGTATTTT
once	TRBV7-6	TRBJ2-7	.	CASSLSYGTASYEQYF	TGTGCCAGCAGCTTATCTTATGGGACTGCCTCCTACGAGCAGTACTTC
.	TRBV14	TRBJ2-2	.	CASSPLESTGELFF	TGTGCCAGCAGCCCCCTAGAATCCACCGGGGAGCTGTTTTTT
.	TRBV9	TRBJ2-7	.	CASSPGLATYEQYF	TGTGCCAGCAGCCCCGGACTTGCCACCTACGAGCAGTACTTC
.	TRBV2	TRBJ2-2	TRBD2	CASSESSGRAAGELFF	TGTGCCAGCAGTGAAAGTAGCGGGAGGGCAGCCGGGGAGCTGTTTTTT
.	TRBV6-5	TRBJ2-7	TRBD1	CASSRQGREQYF	TGTGCCAGCAGCCGACAGGGGCGCGAGCAGTACTTC
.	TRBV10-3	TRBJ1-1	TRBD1	CAIKGQGNSRNTEAFF	TGTGCCATCAAGGGACAGGGCAATTCCCGGAACACTGAAGCTTTCTTT
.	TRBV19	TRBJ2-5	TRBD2	CASSRGSGGGTQYF	TGTGCCAGTAGTCGGGGTAGCGGGGGTGGGACCCAGTACTTC
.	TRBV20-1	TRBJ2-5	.	CSASQETQYF	TGCAGTGCTAGCCAAGAGACCCAGTACTTC
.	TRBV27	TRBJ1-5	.	CASSGGPSNQPQHF	TGTGCCAGCAGTGGAGGTCCTAGCAATCAGCCCCAGCATTTT
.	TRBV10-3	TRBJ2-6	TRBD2	CAISEAGTGANVLTF	TGTGCCATCAGTGAAGCGGGAACCGGGGCCAACGTCCTGACTTTC
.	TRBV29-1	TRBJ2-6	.	CSVSQPSGANVLTF	TGCAGCGTTAGCCAGCCCTCTGGGGCCAACGTCCTGACTTTC
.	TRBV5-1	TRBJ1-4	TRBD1	CASSVAGTGNEKLFF	TGCGCCAGCAGCGTGGCCGGGACAGGGAATGAAAAACTGTTTTTT
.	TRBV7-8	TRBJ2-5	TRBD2	CASSLGRRERRETQYF	TGTGCCAGCAGCTTAGGTAGGCGGGAGCGTCGGGAGACCCAGTACTTC
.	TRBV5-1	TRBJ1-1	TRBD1	CASSFDRGTEAFF	TGCGCCAGCAGCTTCGACAGGGGCACTGAAGCTTTCTTT
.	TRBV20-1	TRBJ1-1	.	CRTDLNTEAFF	TGCAGGACAGATTTGAACACTGAAGCTTTCTTT
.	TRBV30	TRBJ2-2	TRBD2	CAWSAGGPGELFF	TGTGCCTGGAGTGCGGGAGGGCCCGGGGAGCTGTTTTTT
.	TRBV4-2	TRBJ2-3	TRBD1	CASSQGVPLVRGRKDTQYF	TGTGCCAGCAGCCAAGGAGTCCCCCTGGTCAGGGGGAGAAAAGATACGCAGTATTTT
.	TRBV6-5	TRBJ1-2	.	CASSNRGHGYTF	TGTGCCAGCAGCAATAGGGGACATGGCTACACCTTC
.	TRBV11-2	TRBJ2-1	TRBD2	CASSISGGAINEQFF	TGTGCCAGCAGCATTAGCGGGGGGGCGATAAATGAGCAGTTCTTC
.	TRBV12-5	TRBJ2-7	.	CASAGLGGYYEQYF	TGTGCTAGTGCCGGGCTGGGGGGATACTACGAGCAGTACTTC
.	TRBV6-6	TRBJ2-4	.	CASSYSGGFGIQYF	TGTGCCAGCAGTTACTCGGGGGGCTTTGGCATTCAGTACTTC
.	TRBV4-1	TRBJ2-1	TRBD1	CASSQTGGTAFAYNEQFF	TGCGCCAGCAGCCAAACAGGGGGCACGGCCTTCGCCTACAATGAGCAGTTCTTC
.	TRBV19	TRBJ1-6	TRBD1	CASRGQGANSPLHF	TGTGCCAGTAGGGGACAGGGGGCGAATTCACCCCTCCACTTT
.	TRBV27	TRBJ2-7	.	CASRREDEQYF	TGTGCCAGCAGAAGGGAAGACGAGCAGTACTTC
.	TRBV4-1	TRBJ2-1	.	CASSQLDSYNEQFF	TGCGCCAGCAGCCAATTAGACAGCTACAATGAGCAGTTCTTC
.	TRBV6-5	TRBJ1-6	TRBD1	CASVLRDRKNSPLHF	TGTGCCAGCGTCCTCCGGGACAGGAAAAATTCACCCCTCCACTTT
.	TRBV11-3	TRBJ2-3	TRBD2	CASSLDPGTSGVSTDTQYF	TGTGCCAGCAGCTTAGATCCTGGGACTAGCGGGGTTAGCACAGATACGCAGTATTTT
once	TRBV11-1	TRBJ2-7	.	CASSPHYEQYF	TGTGCCAGCAGTCCTCACTACGAGCAGTACTTC
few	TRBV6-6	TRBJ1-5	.	CASSVQGNQPQHF	TGTGCCAGCAGCGTACAGGGCAATCAGCCCCAGCATTTT
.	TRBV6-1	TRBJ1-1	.	CASSASQSQRLYTEAFF	TGTGCCAGCAGTGCCTCACAGTCCCAGCGCTTATACACTGAAGCTTTCTTT
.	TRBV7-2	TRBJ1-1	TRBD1	CASSLQGARTEAFF	TGTGCCAGCAGCTTACAGGGGGCGAGGACTGAAGCTTTCTTT
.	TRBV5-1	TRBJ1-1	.	CASSFSRGDPEAFF	TGCGCCAGCAGCTTTTCCAGGGGAGATCCTGAAGCTTTCTTT
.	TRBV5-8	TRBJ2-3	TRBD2	CASSLAGIFTDTQYF	TGTGCCAGCAGCTTAGCGGGGATCTTTACAGATACGCAGTATTTT
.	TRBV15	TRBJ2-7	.	CATSRVLSLNSPWVYEQYF	TGTGCCACCAGCAGAGTTCTATCGTTAAATTCACCCTGGGTTTACGAGCAGTACTTC
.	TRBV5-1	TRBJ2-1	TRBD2	CASSYIPQAGAGYNEQFF	TGCGCCAGCAGCTACATACCCCAAGCGGGAGCCGGGTACAATGAGCAGTTCTTC
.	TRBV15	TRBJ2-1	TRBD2	CATSRDRGGSSYNEQFF	TGTGCCACCAGCAGAGATCGGGGGGGCAGCTCCTACAATGAGCAGTTCTTC
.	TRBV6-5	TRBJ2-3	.	CASSDYKSDTQYF	TGTGCCAGCAGTGACTACAAATCAGATACGCAGTATTTT
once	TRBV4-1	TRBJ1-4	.	CASSQDSIGRFTEKLFF	TGCGCCAGCAGCCAAGATAGTATAGGGCGGTTTACAGAAAAACTGTTTTTT
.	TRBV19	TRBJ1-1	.	CASSILGRTNEAFF	TGTGCCAGTAGTATACTTGGACGGACTAATGAAGCTTTCTTT
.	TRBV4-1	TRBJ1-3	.	CASSQGDSGLGNTIYF	TGCGCCAGCAGCCAAGGAGACTCAGGCCTTGGAAACACCATATATTTT
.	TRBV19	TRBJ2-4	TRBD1	CASSIDGQGASDIQYF	TGTGCCAGTAGTATAGACGGACAGGGGGCTTCAGACATTCAGTACTTC
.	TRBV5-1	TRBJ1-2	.	CASSLQGTEGYTF	TGCGCCAGCAGCTTGCAGGGGACGGAGGGCTACACCTTC
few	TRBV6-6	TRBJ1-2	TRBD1	CASSQYRGSNGYTF	TGTGCCAGCAGTCAATACAGGGGGAGTAATGGCTACACCTTC
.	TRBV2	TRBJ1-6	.	CASSEFGQNSPLHF	TGTGCCAGCAGTGAATTCGGACAGAATTCACCCCTCCACTTT
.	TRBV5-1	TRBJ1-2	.	CASSLGPGEGYGYTF	TGCGCCAGCAGCTTGGGGCCAGGGGAGGGCTATGGCTACACCTTC